This T cell receptor beta chain was sequenced in a study of preoperative IRX-2 immunotherapy in early breast cancer (dated by TCRdb to the late 2010s). Taken from cysteine to phenylalanine, the CDR3 has 12 residues. Only the CDR3 DNA is retained, 36 bases long and in frame from the first base. V and J are truncated by 7 bases and 3 bases respectively, leaving an intervening sequence of 7 bases. CDR1 LNHDA and CDR2 SQIVND are derived from the germline V gene (reference sequence). The treatment or condition label, as the study defines it: preoperative locoregional IRX-2 cytokine immunotherapy. The samples were obtained from a phase Ib study in which preoperative, locoregional IRX-2 cytokine immunotherapy intended to prime immune responses was tested. Donors were patients with early-stage breast cancer who received IRX-2 before surgery. Libraries were constructed by the immunoSEQ multiplex PCR assay. Imported from immuneACCESS, the table was reduced by TCRdb to in-frame sequences with V and J called. These copies leave out some clones; in studies compared against another copy, an unresolved V gene accounts for under half, and the cause of the remainder is not known. The sample table shows 30,000 or so clones, and approximately 83% are seen once. Around 2.9% of the sample is held by the ten biggest clonotypes.

Of note for this clone: The antigen this receptor binds is unknown. No much larger clone exists at a distance of one base, and base qualities are not known.

The clonotype comes from a human donor with breast cancer. The receptor chain draws on TRBV19 and TRBJ2-1; TRBD2 is a possible D gene, resting on 5 matching bases. Sampling was performed from a patient treated with IRX-2 immunotherapy. The DNA sequence reads TGTGCCAGTAATGAGGGCTACAATGAGCAGTTCTTC. Its translation is CASNEGYNEQFF.